This TCR beta chain was obtained from a study of T cells after yellow fever vaccination. Between the trimmed V and J ends, which lost 0 bases and 5 bases, there was a span of 19 bases. This CDR3 comprises 18 residues. Germline V gene lookup returns CDR1 KGHDR and CDR2 SFDVKD. This clonotype showed up just a few times. Making TCR cDNA involved 5'RACE template switching, which added UMIs and a universal primer site. MiXCR, applied by TCRdb to the 5' RACE reads, yields one record per CDR3 protein. The sample has about 160,000 distinct CDR3 sequences, 6% to 7.5% seen once. The sequence derives from a man aged 18 to 30 who received the YFV17D yellow fever vaccine. The starting material was CD4+ T cells sorted from PBMCs, obtained less than 6 days after the first yellow fever vaccination. The genes are TRBV24-1 and TRBJ1-5; D possibly corresponds to TRBD1 (6 bases). CDR3 nucleotides: TGTGCCACCAGTGATTTGCGGGGGGCAGGAAAGCCTGATCAGCCCCAGCATTTT. The encoded protein is CATSDLRGAGKPDQPQHF.